This T cell receptor beta chain emerged from a study of Graves' ophthalmopathy and Graves' hyperthyroidism. Study-level background: Upon initial diagnosis and before any treatment, peripheral blood was collected.

This clonotype was counted a few times. This CDR3 is 14 amino acids long. Between the trimmed V and J ends, which lost 6 bases and 5 bases, there was a span of 13 bases. Germline CDR1 is SNHLY and CDR2 is FYNNEI. From RNA, the CDR3 regions of TCR beta chains were amplified and sequenced. HTBI-primed first-round RT-PCR preceded second-round multiplex PCR. Each CDR3 protein gets one entry after TCRdb re-called the multiplex PCR reads with MiXCR. The repertoire holds roughly 220,000 distinct CDR3 sequences, with around 45% as singletons. The receptor comes from an adult man with Graves' ophthalmopathy. The chain is built from TRBV2 and TRBJ2-2, with D unclear. Sequenced sample: peripheral blood. CDR3 in amino acids: CASRMTGPTGELFF. The DNA of the CDR3 is TGTGCCAGCAGAATGACTGGACCGACCGGGGAGCTGTTTTTT.